This passage covers 25 T cell receptor beta chains from one sample sequenced in a study of CD8 T cells in ankylosing spondylitis. Via MiXCR, TCRdb re-called the 5' RACE reads, giving one row per CDR3 protein. The repertoire holds about 130,000 distinct CDR3 sequences, with about 7.3% as singletons. Sequencing was done on a sample of blood, either unsorted or a sorted T cell fraction (not recorded which). The source is a female donor with ankylosing spondylitis or in good health (not recorded which).

The table lists this clonotype with many counts. The chain recombines TRBV4-2 with TRBJ1-3; possible D gene TRBD1, 5 bases. The germline V gene encodes CDR1 LGHNA and CDR2 YNFKEQ. The CDR3 contains 17 residues. V dropped 1 base and J dropped 0 bases, with 13 bases sitting between them. The CDR3 region is CASSQVGGRASGNTIYF. As DNA, the CDR3 is TGTGCCAGCAGCCAAGTGGGTGGCAGGGCCTCTGGAAACACCATATATTTT.

This clonotype was seen at least ten times. This chain uses TRBV4-2 with TRBJ1-5; TRBD1 matches 12 bases. Unmatched junction bases numbered 9, after V lost 3 bases and J lost 6 bases. Looked up from germline, CDR1 is LGHNA and CDR2 is YNFKEQ. This CDR3 contains 17 residues. The CDR3 bases are TGTGCCAGCAGCCATGACCCGGGACAGGGGGCATCTCAGCCCCAGCATTTT. Translated: CASSHDPGQGASQPQHF.

J is TRBJ1-2 and V is TRBV6-1, with unresolved D. The germline V gene encodes CDR1 MNHNS and CDR2 SASEGT. The CDR3 runs to 13 residues. Trimming removed 11 bases at V and 5 bases at J, with 18 bases between. The CDR3 sequence: CASGGSELYGYTF. The CDR3 DNA reads as TGTGCCTCCGGCGGCAGCGAGCTTTATGGCTACACCTTC.

This clonotype was counted many times. The chain recombines TRBV5-1 with TRBJ1-3, with D perhaps TRBD1 (5 bases). Germline V gene data show CDR1 as SGHRS and CDR2 as YFSETQ. V lost 0 bases and J 0 bases, leaving 7 bases between the germline ends. CDR3 length equals 15 residues. The CDR3 sequence is CASSLGDFSGNTIYF. DNA of the CDR3: TGCGCCAGCAGCTTGGGGGACTTCTCTGGAAACACCATATATTTT.

The rearrangement links TRBV2 to TRBJ1-5; 7 bases map to TRBD1. V shed 5 bases and J 4 bases; nucleotides not matched to a gene: 11. CDR1 SNHLY and CDR2 FYNNEI come from the germline V gene. This CDR3 is 16 amino acids long. The CDR3 reads CASSSRDSVPNQPQHF. CDR3 DNA sequence: TGTGCCAGCAGTTCCCGGGACAGCGTCCCTAATCAGCCCCAGCATTTT.

This clonotype was observed at least ten times. The J gene is TRBJ2-2, the V gene TRBV5-1, with D tentatively TRBD1 (5 bases). Germline CDR1 is SGHRS and CDR2 is YFSETQ. This CDR3 contains 16 residues. V lost 3 bases and J 5 bases, leaving 17 bases between the germline ends. CDR3 bases: TGCGCCAGCAGCTGGGGCCCCGCCGGTCGAACCGGGGAGCTGTTTTTT. This encodes CASSWGPAGRTGELFF.

Ten or more counts support this clonotype. The V and J genes are TRBV12-3 or TRBV12-4 and TRBJ1-1; D is perhaps TRBD1 (6 bases). The CDR3 consists of 14 residues. The ends were cut back, 6 bases at V and 1 base at J, with 12 bases in the middle. The CDR3 reads CASSRGQQNTEAFF. DNA for the CDR3: TGTGCCAGCAGCCGCGGACAGCAGAACACTGAAGCTTTCTTT.

There are many counts of this clonotype. This chain connects TRBV6-6 to TRBJ1-3; D call uncertain. V lost 7 bases, J lost 0 bases, and 7 bases lay in between. Germline CDR1 and CDR2: MNHNY and SVGAGI (reference sequence). CDR3 size: 13 residues. The CDR3 protein is CASITDSGNTIYF. For the CDR3, the DNA is TGTGCCAGCATTACAGACTCTGGAAACACCATATATTTT.

This clonotype was picked up many times. This chain uses TRBV9 with TRBJ2-2, with TRBD2 matching over 8 bases. Per germline, CDR1 SGDLS and CDR2 YYNGEE. V shed 4 bases and J 1 base; nucleotides not matched to a gene: 6. The CDR3 is made up of 16 amino acids. CDR3 region: CASSTGGGLNTGELFF. In DNA, the CDR3 is TGTGCCAGCAGCACCGGGGGGGGGTTGAACACCGGGGAGCTGTTTTTT.

The sample holds many counts of this clonotype. The chain uses TRBV20-1 and TRBJ1-2, with 7 nucleotides matching TRBD1. V shed 0 bases and J 5 bases; nucleotides not matched to a gene: 9. The germline V gene has CDR1 DFQATT and CDR2 SNEGSKA (reference sequence). There are 15 residues in the CDR3. The CDR3 is CSARDVRGLGYGYTF. The CDR3 DNA is TGCAGTGCTAGAGATGTTAGGGGGCTTGGATATGGCTACACCTTC.

The rearrangement joins TRBV28 to TRBJ1-1; no definite D call. This CDR3 has 12 residues. The V and J ends lost 7 bases and 1 base respectively, with 7 bases between them. The germline V gene encodes CDR1 MDHEN and CDR2 SYDVKM. The CDR3 spells CASKWQNTEAFF. The DNA for the CDR3 is TGTGCCAGCAAGTGGCAGAACACTGAAGCTTTCTTT.

This clonotype came up many times. In DNA, the CDR3 is TGTGCCATCAGTGATGGGGGCCCCCGGGGCAATGAGCAGTTCTTC. This codes for CAISDGGPRGNEQFF. The genes are TRBV10-3 and TRBJ2-1, with TRBD1 as a possible D gene (6 bases). V gave up 3 bases and J gave up 6 bases, with 15 bases separating them. The CDR3 length is 15 residues. From germline, CDR1 is ENHRY and CDR2 SYGVKD.

In this sample, this clonotype turned up many times. V usage is TRBV4-1 and J usage is TRBJ1-2; D may be TRBD1 (6 bases). V was cut by 2 bases and J by 3 bases, with 19 bases left in between. This CDR3 is built from 17 residues. From germline, CDR1 is MGHRA and CDR2 YSYEKL. CDR3 nucleotide sequence: TGCGCCAGCAGCCAACCGTACCGGGACACCGAATACTATGGCTACACCTTC. Its translation is CASSQPYRDTEYYGYTF.

This clonotype was seen at least ten times. The chain recombines TRBV10-3 with TRBJ1-1; D remains unclear. There are 12 residues in the CDR3. The germline CDR1 and CDR2 sequences are ENHRY and SYGVKD. V was shortened by 6 bases and J by 4 bases, with 9 bases between the two germline ends. The CDR3 sequence is CAIRAVGTEAFF. CDR3 nucleotides: TGTGCCATCAGGGCGGTGGGCACTGAAGCTTTCTTT.

The table lists this clonotype with a few counts. The V and J genes are TRBV7-2 and TRBJ1-3; TRBD1 matches 8 bases. V dropped 1 base and J dropped 2; count of bases not matched to a gene: 1. Germline V gene lookup returns CDR1 SGHTA and CDR2 FQGNSA. This CDR3 spans 15 amino acids. In nucleotides, the CDR3 is TGTGCCAGCAGCTTAGAGGACAGGGCTGGAAACACCATATATTTT. It is translated as CASSLEDRAGNTIYF.

This clonotype was recorded a few times. The CDR3 spells CASSRASSYEQYF. The DNA for the CDR3 is TGTGCCAGCAGTCGGGCGAGCTCCTACGAGCAGTACTTC. This chain uses TRBV6-6 with TRBJ2-7; no clear D gene. The CDR3 covers 13 residues. The germline CDR1 and CDR2 sequences are MNHNY and SVGAGI (reference sequence). V gave up 5 bases and J gave up 0 bases, with 8 bases separating them.

This clonotype was seen ten or more times. The chain employs TRBV12-3 or TRBV12-4 and TRBJ2-3, with 8 bases lining up with TRBD2. CDR3 length: 14 residues. The V gene end was trimmed by 2 bases and the J gene end by 5 bases; junction bases not matched to a gene: 3. CDR3 coding DNA: TGTGCCAGCAGTTTAAGCGGGGGTGGAGATACGCAGTATTTT. Translation: CASSLSGGGDTQYF.

This clonotype was detected ten times or more. The V call is TRBV12-3 or TRBV12-4, the J call TRBJ1-4; no clear D. The CDR3 covers 11 residues. The V and J ends lost 6 bases and 7 bases respectively, with 6 bases between them. This chain's CDR3 is CASRGSEKLFF. The CDR3 DNA sequence: TGTGCCAGCAGGGGGAGTGAAAAACTGTTTTTT.

This clonotype was recorded many times. V gene TRBV2 combines with J gene TRBJ1-4, with no clear D. V lost 0 bases and J lost 4, with 12 bases in between. Germline V gene lookup returns CDR1 SNHLY and CDR2 FYNNEI. The CDR3 is 16 residues long. The CDR3 nucleotides are TGTGCCAGCAGTGAAGCCGCCGGGAGCTTTAATGAAAAACTGTTTTTT. It translates to CASSEAAGSFNEKLFF. Based on the CDR3 plus reference TRBV2 and TRBJ1-4, the full variable domain is EPEVTQTPSHQVTQMGQEVILRCVPISNHLYFYWYRQILGQKVEFLVSFYNNEISEKSEIFDDQFSVERPDGSNFTLKIRSTKLEDSAMYFCASSEAAGSFNEKLFFGSGTQLSVL.

This clonotype was counted at least ten times. This chain connects TRBV5-1 to TRBJ1-5; D is ambiguous. V dropped 0 bases and J dropped 5 bases, with 12 bases sitting between them. The CDR3 spans 15 residues. The germline V gene has CDR1 SGHRS and CDR2 YFSETQ. The CDR3 DNA follows: TGCGCCAGCAGCTTGGAACCGGGCTCGGATCAGCCCCAGCATTTT. It specifies CASSLEPGSDQPQHF.

This clonotype came up many times. The CDR3 sequence: CASNSWGGPMNTEAFF. In nucleotides, the CDR3 is TGTGCCAGCAACTCATGGGGGGGGCCTATGAACACTGAAGCTTTCTTT. V usage is TRBV21-1 and J usage is TRBJ1-1; TRBD1, the table's D call, was not compared with the DNA. TRBV21-1 is a pseudogene. CDR3 size: 16 residues.

This clonotype was picked up many times. The chain joins TRBV7-2 to TRBJ2-5; 11 bases match TRBD2. From germline, CDR1 is SGHTA and CDR2 FQGNSA. V dropped 1 base and J dropped 6; count of bases not matched to a gene: 10. CDR3 length: 17 amino acids. In nucleotides, the CDR3 is TGTGCCAGCAGCTTAGTGGTATTAGCGGGGGGGCCAAAGACCCAGTACTTC. Its protein product is CASSLVVLAGGPKTQYF.

This clonotype was counted at least ten times. The chain has TRBV20-1 and TRBJ2-7; D might be TRBD2 (5 bases). The CDR3 runs 12 residues. CDR1 and CDR2 (germline): DFQATT, SNEGSKA (reference sequence). With 6 bases removed from V and 1 base from J, the gap between germline ends came to 10 bases. The CDR3 loop reads CSAPGGSYEQYF. The CDR3 DNA sequence: TGCAGTGCGCCTGGCGGGTCCTACGAGCAGTACTTC.

This clonotype occurred many times. V and J are TRBV7-2 and TRBJ1-6; D perhaps matches TRBD1 (5 bases). Germline V lookup: CDR1 SGHTA, CDR2 FQGNSA. There are 17 residues in the CDR3. V was pared by 4 bases and J by 3 bases, with 16 bases between. The CDR3 protein is CASSSSPGTFYNSPLHF. CDR3 coding DNA: TGTGCCAGCAGCTCGTCGCCCGGGACCTTCTATAATTCACCCCTCCACTTT. Drawing the rest from reference TRBV7-2 and TRBJ1-6, the complete variable domain is GAGVSQSPSNKVTEKGKDVELRCDPISGHTALYWYRQSLGQGLEFLIYFQGNSAPDKSGLPSDRFSAERTGGSVSTLTIQRTQQEDSAVYLCASSSSPGTFYNSPLHFGNGTRLTVT.

This clonotype was observed at least ten times. The chain couples TRBV4-1 to TRBJ2-1; no definite D call. The germline V gene has CDR1 MGHRA and CDR2 YSYEKL. V dropped 1 base and J dropped 6 bases, with 7 bases sitting between them. The CDR3 is made up of 13 amino acids. This chain's CDR3 is CASSQGQRNEQFF. The CDR3, as DNA: TGCGCCAGCAGCCAAGGGCAGCGCAATGAGCAGTTCTTC.